Given below is one T cell receptor beta chain in context. Its antigen remains unidentified. Base qualities are not provided; no much larger clone lies one nucleotide away. This entry comes from a study of T cells in Graves' hyperthyroidism and ophthalmopathy (dated by TCRdb to between 2018 and 2021). Study-level background: Peripheral blood samples were taken at the time of initial diagnosis, prior to any treatment. According to the paper, TCR Vbeta CDR3 sequencing was carried out on about 140 peripheral blood samples, which came from some 41 ophthalmopathy, approximately 72 hyperthyroidism and approximately 17 progressor patients. In roughly six Graves' hyperthyroidism patients, the study also compared T-cell repertoires from thyroid tissue with T-cell repertoires from blood. To identify distinguishing TCR V-J signatures, a discovery cohort of about 100 patients was used, comprising 40 to 45 with Graves' ophthalmopathy and about 59 with stable Graves' hyperthyroidism. The roughly 90 discovery patients were divided at random into training and test sets in a 7:3 ratio. After blood sampling, hyperthyroidism patients were treated with methimazole at a starting dose of 30 mg daily, and ophthalmopathy patients were treated with high-dose intravenous methylprednisolone. Prospective prediction of ophthalmopathy was tested in an independent validation cohort consisting of 18 hyperthyroidism patients and approximately 16 patients who later progressed to ophthalmopathy.

Per the germline V gene, MDHEN is the CDR1 and SYDVKM is the CDR2. The CDR3 measures 14 amino acids from cysteine to phenylalanine. Kept here is only the CDR3 DNA, which spans 42 bases and is read in frame from base 1. V loses 10 bases at its end and J loses 5 bases; junction bases beyond the gene matches: 13. Graves' hyperthyroidism was defined as stable when no progression to ophthalmopathy occurred over 18 months of follow-up. Hyperthyroidism patients were newly diagnosed, with disease duration under 2 months, and aged 18 to 65 years. Exclusion was applied to patients with uncontrolled infections, other autoimmune diseases, pregnancy or lactation. Diagnoses relied on clinical symptoms, serum thyroxine and TRAb, thyroid ultrasound and orbital computed tomography. Ficoll-Paque density gradient centrifugation was used to isolate PBMCs from about 9.4 ml of fresh peripheral blood. Trizol reagent was used to extract total RNA, and RNA quality was then checked on an Agilent 2100 Bioanalyzer.

TCR beta CDR3 regions were amplified from RNA transcripts. A first-round RT-PCR of the TCR CDR3 used the HTBI primer set with the Qiagen OneStep RT-PCR kit. A second multiplex PCR round built the libraries, followed by size selection and purification. The libraries were sequenced on an Illumina HiSeq2000 using paired-end 100 bp reads. The study's own analysis went as follows. SOAPnuke was used to process the raw data, with reads discarded if the reads contained adapters or uncalled bases, had a mean Phred below 15, or lacked an exact constant-primer or identifier match. High-quality paired reads were merged using COPE v1.2.5, and each unique nucleotide sequence was defined as a clonotype. MiTCR v1.1 was used to align the clonotypes against IMGT TRBV, TRBD and TRBJ reference segments. The analysis was restricted to V-J combinations with a frequency above 0.0001, which together covered about 99% of the repertoires. The TCS score was defined as F50 (clonal expansion) divided by E x V (chaos), with BLOSUM62-based TCRdist calculated between CDR3 peptides within each V-J. Welch's t-statistics and random forest reduced 500 to 550 V-J features to about 12, which were used in a naive Bayes classifier (R e1071). TCRdb cleaned the public reads at Q25 with fastp, built clones with MiXCR and kept in-frame beta chains. Merged by CDR3 protein, the rows form single entries marked with the most common genes and DNA. None of the V and J calls come from the authors' own analysis; TCRdb made them. The table for this sample lists about 590,000 distinct CDR3 sequences; around a sixth of them were counted only once. Together, the top ten hold less than 9.5% of the sample.

What the study reported, not specific to this receptor: In validation, the model predicted progression to ophthalmopathy with roughly 70% sensitivity and about 73% specificity, a median of approximately 6.5 months before onset. Ophthalmopathy was separated from stable hyperthyroidism by a 13 V-J signature model, with 87.88% sensitivity and roughly 81% specificity obtained in cross-validation and 80%/75% obtained in testing. Most expanded thyroid clonotypes (frequency above 0.001) were also detected in blood, a finding suggesting that blood repertoires may reflect thyroid immune responses. No statistical method was used to fix the sample size in advance, and group allocation was not hidden from the investigators.

This clonotype was sampled from a woman in her twenties or thirties with Graves' hyperthyroidism. Material for sequencing was blood. Recombination connected TRBV28 to TRBJ1-2, with 7 middle bases fitting TRBD1. The bases are TGTGCCACCGGACAGGAGGCTTCCGTTTATGGCTACACCTTC. Translated, this is CATGQEASVYGYTF.